This T cell receptor beta chain is drawn from a study of Tregs in tolerant kidney transplant recipients. Study-wide results and caveats: Tolerant patients' donor-specific Tregs expanded beyond overall Tregs, suggesting antigen-driven growth.

Remarks on this clone: Its matching antigen is unknown.

Produced via immunoSEQ multiplex PCR; TCRdb's table is partial and in-frame only. The sample holds about 69,000 clones, approximately 91% seen once. Between the trimmed V and J ends, which lost 8 bases and 6 bases, there was a span of 15 bases. The CDR3 runs 13 residues. From germline, CDR1 is LNHNV and CDR2 YYDKDF (reference sequence). The sequences come from CD4+ T cells from blood, collected before the transplant. The V gene is TRBV15, the J gene TRBJ2-3; perhaps TRBD2 as D (6 bases). This TCR derives from a human donor who received a combined kidney and bone marrow transplant. CDR3 loop: CATGRRGSDTQYF. DNA of the CDR3: TGTGCCACCGGACGCCGGGGGTCGGATACGCAGTATTTT.